This TCR beta chain was identified during a study of blood T cell repertoires in COVID-19. On the study more broadly: From T cells, B-cell-depleted T cells, or PBMCs came the material, which was cDNA or gDNA.

The repertoire was sequenced with immunoSEQ multiplex PCR; TCRdb's copy has only in-frame clones and lacks some. Of tens of thousands of clones in the sample, roughly 80% were seen once. Trimming at V came to 2 bases and at J to 5 bases, leaving 10 bases not matched to a gene. Germline CDR1 SGHAT, CDR2 FQNNGV. The length of the CDR3 is 16 residues. Material for sequencing was PBMCs or T cells enriched from blood (not recorded which). The rearrangement joins TRBV11-2 to TRBJ2-3; TRBD2 agrees at 7 bases. The sequence derives from a woman in her thirties or forties with acute COVID-19. The CDR3 coding sequence is TGTGCCAGCAGCTTACATCCGGCGGGAGTTTTAGATACGCAGTATTTT. As protein: CASSLHPAGVLDTQYF.